One TCR beta chain is described in this entry. TCRdb keeps only in-frame clones here, not all; method: immunoSEQ multiplex PCR. The sample has roughly 45,000 clones; 85% are singletons. Germline V lookup: CDR1 MNHEY, CDR2 SVGAGI. The CDR3 has 15 amino acids. V was pared by 0 bases and J by 5 bases, with 13 bases between. These data originate in a study of OX40 agonist ivuxolimab in advanced cancers. The receptor comes from an adult with an advanced solid tumor such as melanoma, head and neck, liver or kidney cancer. This material consisted of CD4+ or CD8+ T cells sorted from blood, taken in a trial of the OX40 agonist ivuxolimab. The chain joins TRBV6-5 to TRBJ2-5; TRBD1 might be the D (6 bases). The CDR3 region is CASSYSSGAEETQYF. The DNA for the CDR3 is TGTGCCAGCAGTTACTCCTCAGGGGCGGAGGAGACCCAGTACTTC.